This TCR beta chain appears in the sequencing data of a study of cytomegalovirus exposure and HLA in healthy donors. Germline CDR1 reads SEHNR; CDR2 reads FQNEAQ (reference sequence). The CDR3 consists of 13 residues. After removal of 5 bases from V and 8 bases from J, the junction contained 7 bases not matched to a gene. PCR involved 60 Vbeta and 13 Jbeta primers. The data were produced by immunoSEQ multiplex PCR, yet TCRdb's version contains in-frame clones alone and is incomplete. The table lists 85,000 to 100,000 clones, over 80% of them singletons. The sequencing input was PBMCs. This clonotype was obtained from a female donor in good health and CMV-seropositive. The V and J genes are TRBV7-9 and TRBJ1-2, with 8 bases that match TRBD1. The CDR3 coding sequence is TGTGCCAGCAGCCAGACAGGGGAGGGAGGCTACACCTTC. Translation: CASSQTGEGGYTF.